This T cell receptor (beta chain) was identified during a study of graft-versus-host responses after intestinal transplantation. Study at large: Anti-thymocyte globulin induction was given to all recipients, followed by tacrolimus and steroids for around 3 years.

Lamina propria and intraepithelial lymphocytes were released by processing graft tissue. Study-level points and caveats: Graft-donor T cell macrochimerism in patients accompanied high graft-versus-host to host-versus-graft clonal ratios in allografts.

A note on this clone: Its specificity is not known.

Sequencing used immunoSEQ multiplex PCR; TCRdb keeps in-frame clones, though not all of them. The sample shows 20,000 to 25,000 clones, around 76% of them seen only once. The CDR3 covers 15 residues. The germline V and J ends were trimmed by 1 base and 5 bases, with 14 bases remaining between them. Germline CDR1 and CDR2: ENHRY and SYGVKD. The TCR originated in a human patient who received an intestinal transplant, so some T cells may come from the graft donor. Source: ileum tissue, taken 12 days after intestinal transplant. The chain links TRBV10-3 to TRBJ1-1, with TRBD1 as a possible D gene (5 bases). CDR3 nucleotide sequence: TGTGCCATCAGTGAGTTCCAGGGCCTCAGGACTGAAGCTTTCTTT. It translates to CAISEFQGLRTEAFF.